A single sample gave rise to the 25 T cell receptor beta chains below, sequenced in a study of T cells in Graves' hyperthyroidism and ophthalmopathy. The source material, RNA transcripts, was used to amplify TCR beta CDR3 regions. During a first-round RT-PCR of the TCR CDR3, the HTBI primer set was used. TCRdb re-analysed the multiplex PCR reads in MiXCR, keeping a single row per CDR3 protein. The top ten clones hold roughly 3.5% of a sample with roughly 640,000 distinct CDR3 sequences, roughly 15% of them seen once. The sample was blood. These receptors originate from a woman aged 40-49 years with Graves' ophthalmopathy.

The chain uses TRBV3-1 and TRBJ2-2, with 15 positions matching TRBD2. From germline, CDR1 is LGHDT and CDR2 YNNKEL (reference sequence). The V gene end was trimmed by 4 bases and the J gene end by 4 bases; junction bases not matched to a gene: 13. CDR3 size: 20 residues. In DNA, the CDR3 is TGTGCCAGCAGCCGGTCTCCGGGACTAGCGGGAGGCGGACCCACCGGGGAGCTGTTTTTT. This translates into CASSRSPGLAGGGPTGELFF.

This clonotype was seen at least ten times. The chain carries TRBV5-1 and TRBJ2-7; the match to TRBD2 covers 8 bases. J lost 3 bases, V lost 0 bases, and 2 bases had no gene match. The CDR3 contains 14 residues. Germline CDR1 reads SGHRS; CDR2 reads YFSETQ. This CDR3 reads CASSLVSGDYEQYF. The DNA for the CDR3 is TGCGCCAGCAGCTTGGTTAGCGGGGACTACGAGCAGTACTTC.

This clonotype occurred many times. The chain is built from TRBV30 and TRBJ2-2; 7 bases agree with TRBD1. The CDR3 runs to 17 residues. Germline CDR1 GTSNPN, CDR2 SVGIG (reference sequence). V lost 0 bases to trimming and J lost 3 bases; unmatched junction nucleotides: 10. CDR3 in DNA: TGTGCCTGGAGTGTACAGGGGCTGCCCGTGGACACCGGGGAGCTGTTTTTT. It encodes CAWSVQGLPVDTGELFF.

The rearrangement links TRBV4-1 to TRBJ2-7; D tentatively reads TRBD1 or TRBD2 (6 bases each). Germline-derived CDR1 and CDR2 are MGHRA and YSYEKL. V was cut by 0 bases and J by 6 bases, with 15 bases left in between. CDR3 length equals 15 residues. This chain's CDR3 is CASSQDWRGDSEQYF. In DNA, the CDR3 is TGCGCCAGCAGCCAAGATTGGAGGGGGGATAGCGAGCAGTACTTC.

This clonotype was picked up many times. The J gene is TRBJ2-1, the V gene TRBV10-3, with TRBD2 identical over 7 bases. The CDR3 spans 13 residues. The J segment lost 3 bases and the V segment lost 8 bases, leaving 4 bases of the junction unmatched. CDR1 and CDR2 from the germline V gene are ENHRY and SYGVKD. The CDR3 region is CAIRSGDYNEQFF. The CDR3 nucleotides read TGTGCCATCCGGAGCGGGGACTACAATGAGCAGTTCTTC.

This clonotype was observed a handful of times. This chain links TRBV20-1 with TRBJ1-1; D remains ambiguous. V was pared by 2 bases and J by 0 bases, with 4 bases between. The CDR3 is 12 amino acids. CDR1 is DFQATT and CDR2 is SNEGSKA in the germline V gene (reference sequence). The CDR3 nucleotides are TGCAGTGCTAGATACATGAACACTGAAGCTTTCTTT. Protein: CSARYMNTEAFF.

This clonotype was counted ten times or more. CDR3 amino acids: CAWNGGGGGTEKLFF. The CDR3 coding sequence is TGTGCCTGGAATGGGGGAGGAGGGGGCACTGAAAAACTGTTTTTT. The rearrangement joins TRBV30 to TRBJ1-4; 7 bases agree with TRBD1. In germline, CDR1 is GTSNPN, CDR2 SVGIG (reference sequence). V lost 4 bases to trimming and J lost 7 bases; unmatched junction nucleotides: 12. The CDR3 contains 15 residues. The whole variable domain, remainder taken from reference TRBV30 and TRBJ1-4, is SQTIHQWPATLVQPVGSPLSLECTVEGTSNPNLYWYRQAAGRGLQLLFYSVGIGQISSEVPQNLSASRPQDRQFILSSKKLLLSDSGFYLCAWNGGGGGTEKLFFGSGTQLSVL.

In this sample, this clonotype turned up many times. For the CDR3, the DNA is TGTGCCAGCAGACCCCCCTCGGGGCGCGGGGAAAAACTGTTTTTT. It codes for CASRPPSGRGEKLFF. The chain uses TRBV28 and TRBJ1-4, with D perhaps TRBD1 (5 bases). The CDR3 has 15 amino acids. The V end lost 6 bases, the J end lost 8 bases, and 19 bases lay between the germline ends. The germline gives CDR1 MDHEN, CDR2 SYDVKM.

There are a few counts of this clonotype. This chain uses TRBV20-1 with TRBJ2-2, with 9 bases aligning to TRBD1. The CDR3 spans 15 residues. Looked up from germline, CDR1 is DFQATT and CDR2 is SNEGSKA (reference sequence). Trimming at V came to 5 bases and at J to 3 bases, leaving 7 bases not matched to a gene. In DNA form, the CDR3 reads TGCAGTGCTCTACAGGGGGCGCTGGACACCGGGGAGCTGTTTTTT. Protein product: CSALQGALDTGELFF.

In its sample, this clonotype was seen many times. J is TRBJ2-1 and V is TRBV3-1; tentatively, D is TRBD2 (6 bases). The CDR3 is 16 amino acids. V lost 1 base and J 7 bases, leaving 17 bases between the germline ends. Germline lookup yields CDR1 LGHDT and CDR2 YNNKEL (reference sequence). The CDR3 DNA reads TGTGCCAGCAGCCAAGGGGCTAGAGTAGCGGTAAATGAGCAGTTCTTC. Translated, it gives CASSQGARVAVNEQFF.

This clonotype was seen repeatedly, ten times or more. In DNA form, the CDR3 reads TGCGAGGGCAGGGTGTCGGACACTGAAGCTTTCTTT. Translation: CEGRVSDTEAFF. This chain connects TRBV20-1 to TRBJ1-1, with D maybe TRBD1 (5 bases). The length of the CDR3 is 12 residues. Germline V gene lookup returns CDR1 DFQATT and CDR2 SNEGSKA (reference sequence).

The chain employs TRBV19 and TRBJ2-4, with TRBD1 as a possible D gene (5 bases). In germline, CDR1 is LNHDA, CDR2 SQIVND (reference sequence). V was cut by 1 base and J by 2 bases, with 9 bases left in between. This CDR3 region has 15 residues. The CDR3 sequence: CASSIATGPKNIQYF. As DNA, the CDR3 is TGTGCCAGTAGTATAGCCACAGGACCCAAAAACATTCAGTACTTC.

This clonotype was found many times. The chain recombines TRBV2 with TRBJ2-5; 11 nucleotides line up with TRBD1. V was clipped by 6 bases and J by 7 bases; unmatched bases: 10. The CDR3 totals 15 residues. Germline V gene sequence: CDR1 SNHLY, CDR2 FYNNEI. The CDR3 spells CASRLAGTGGMTQYF. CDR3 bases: TGTGCCAGCAGATTAGCCGGGACAGGGGGTATGACCCAGTACTTC.

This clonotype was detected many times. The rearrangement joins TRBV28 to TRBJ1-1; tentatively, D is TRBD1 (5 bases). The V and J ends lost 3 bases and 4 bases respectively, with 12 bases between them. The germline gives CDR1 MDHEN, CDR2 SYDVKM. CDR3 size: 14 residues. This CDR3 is CASSFAAGFTEAFF. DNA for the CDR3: TGTGCCAGCAGTTTCGCAGCAGGGTTCACTGAAGCTTTCTTT.

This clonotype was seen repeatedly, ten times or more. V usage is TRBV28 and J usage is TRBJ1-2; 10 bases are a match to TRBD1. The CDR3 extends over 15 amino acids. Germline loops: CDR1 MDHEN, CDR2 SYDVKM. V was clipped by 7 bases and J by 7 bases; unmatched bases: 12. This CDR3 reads CASNPPRQGASGYTF. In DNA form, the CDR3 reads TGTGCCAGCAATCCGCCCCGACAGGGGGCAAGTGGCTACACCTTC.

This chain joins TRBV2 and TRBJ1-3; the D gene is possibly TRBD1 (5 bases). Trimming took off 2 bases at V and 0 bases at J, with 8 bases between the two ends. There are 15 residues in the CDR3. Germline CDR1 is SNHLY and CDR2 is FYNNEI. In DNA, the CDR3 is TGTGCCAGCAGTGAAAGGGGTCTCTCTGGAAACACCATATATTTT. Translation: CASSERGLSGNTIYF.

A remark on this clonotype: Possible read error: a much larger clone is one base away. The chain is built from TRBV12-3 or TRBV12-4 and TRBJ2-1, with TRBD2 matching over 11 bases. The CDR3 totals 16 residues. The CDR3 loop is CASSLGGLAATNERFF. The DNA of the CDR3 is TGTGCCAGCAGTTTAGGGGGACTAGCGGCCACCAATGAGCGGTTCTTC.

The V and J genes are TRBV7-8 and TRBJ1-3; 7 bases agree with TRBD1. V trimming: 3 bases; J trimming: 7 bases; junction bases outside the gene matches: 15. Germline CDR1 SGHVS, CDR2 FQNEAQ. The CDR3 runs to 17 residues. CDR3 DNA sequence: TGTGCCAGCAGCTTGCAGGGGACAGCGGCGGGGCGGAACACCATATATTTT. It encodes CASSLQGTAAGRNTIYF.

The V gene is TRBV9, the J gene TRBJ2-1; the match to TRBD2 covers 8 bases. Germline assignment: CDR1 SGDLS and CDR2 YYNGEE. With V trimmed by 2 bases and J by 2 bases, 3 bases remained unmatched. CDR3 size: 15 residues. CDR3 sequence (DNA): TGTGCCAGCAGCGTCGGGCGGGGGGCCTACAATGAGCAGTTCTTC. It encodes CASSVGRGAYNEQFF.

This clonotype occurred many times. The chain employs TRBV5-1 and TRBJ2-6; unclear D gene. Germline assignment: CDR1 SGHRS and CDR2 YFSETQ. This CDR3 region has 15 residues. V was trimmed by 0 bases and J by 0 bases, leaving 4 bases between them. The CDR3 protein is CASSLASSGANVLTF. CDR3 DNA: TGCGCCAGCAGCTTGGCATCCTCTGGGGCCAACGTCCTGACTTTC.

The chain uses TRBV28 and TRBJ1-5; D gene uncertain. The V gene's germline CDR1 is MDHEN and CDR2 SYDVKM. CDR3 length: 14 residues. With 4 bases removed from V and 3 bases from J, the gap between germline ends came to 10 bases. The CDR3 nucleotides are TGTGCCAGCAGTTCGTACGGTTACAATCAGCCCCAGCATTTT. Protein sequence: CASSSYGYNQPQHF.

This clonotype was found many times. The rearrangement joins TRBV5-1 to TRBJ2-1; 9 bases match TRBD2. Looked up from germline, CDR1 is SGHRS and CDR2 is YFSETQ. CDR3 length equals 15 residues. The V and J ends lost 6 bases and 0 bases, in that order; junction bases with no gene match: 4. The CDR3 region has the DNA TGCGCCAGCAAACCTAGCGGGGACTCCTACAATGAGCAGTTCTTC. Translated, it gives CASKPSGDSYNEQFF.

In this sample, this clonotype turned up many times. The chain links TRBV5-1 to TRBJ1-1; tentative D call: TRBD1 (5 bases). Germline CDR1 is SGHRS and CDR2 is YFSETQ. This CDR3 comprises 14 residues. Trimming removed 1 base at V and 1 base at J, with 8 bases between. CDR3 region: CASSLYRTNTEAFF. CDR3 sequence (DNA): TGCGCCAGCAGCTTGTACAGGACGAACACTGAAGCTTTCTTT.

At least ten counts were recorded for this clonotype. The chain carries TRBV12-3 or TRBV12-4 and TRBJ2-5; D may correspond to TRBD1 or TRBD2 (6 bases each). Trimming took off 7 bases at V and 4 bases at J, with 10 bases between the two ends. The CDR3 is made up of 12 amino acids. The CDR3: CASTRGRETQYF. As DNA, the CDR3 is TGTGCCAGCACCCGGGGGCGAGAGACCCAGTACTTC.

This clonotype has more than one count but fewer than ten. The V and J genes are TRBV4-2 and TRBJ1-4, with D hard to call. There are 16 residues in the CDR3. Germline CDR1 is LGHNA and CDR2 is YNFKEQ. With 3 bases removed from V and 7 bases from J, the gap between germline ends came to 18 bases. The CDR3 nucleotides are TGTGCCAGCAGCCAGACCCGGGATTTACGGGGTGAAAAACTGTTTTTT. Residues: CASSQTRDLRGEKLFF.